Following are 11 T cell receptor beta chains from one sample sequenced in a study of response to subunit inactivated influenza vaccine (dated 2018 in TCRdb). The library was generated by RT-PCR. Reads for this sample came from an Illumina HiSeq 2500. TCRdb reanalyzed the raw reads on its own, using fastp at Q25 for trimming and MiXCR for clone calling, and kept in-frame beta chains. Each entry is one CDR3 protein sequence, shown with its most common DNA and genes. The sample yields some 850,000 distinct CDR3 sequences; around 18% were counted once. The ten biggest clones cover approximately 10% of the sample. The input for sequencing was PBMCs from blood, taken roughly 5 days after vaccination. These receptor sequences come from a man aged 50 to 59 who received an inactivated influenza vaccine. Donor details come from another sample of the same person, matched by shared clones.

This clonotype was detected a few times. The chain links TRBV29-1 to TRBJ2-2; a possible D gene is TRBD2 (7 bases). V was trimmed by 0 bases and J by 4 bases, leaving 12 bases between them. This CDR3 contains 15 residues. Germline lookup yields CDR1 SQVTM and CDR2 ANQGSEA. The CDR3 coding sequence is TGCAGCGTTGAAGATCGGGGGGCGATCACCGGGGAGCTGTTTTTT. It yields the protein CSVEDRGAITGELFF.

There are many counts of this clonotype. The chain employs TRBV29-1 and TRBJ1-1; 9 positions match TRBD1. The CDR3 covers 14 residues. CDR1 and CDR2 (germline): SQVTM, ANQGSEA. The trim removed 6 bases at V and 0 bases at J, leaving 5 bases unmatched. The CDR3 loop reads CSVRTGEVNTEAFF. In DNA, the CDR3 is TGCAGCGTGCGGACAGGGGAGGTGAACACTGAAGCTTTCTTT.

This clonotype showed up just a few times. The CDR3 spells CASSLETTLNEKLFF. The CDR3 DNA sequence: TGTGCCAGCAGTTTAGAGACGACACTTAATGAAAAACTGTTTTTT. This rearrangement joins TRBV28 to TRBJ1-4; no clear D gene. The V and J ends lost 2 bases and 4 bases respectively, with 11 bases between them. CDR3 size: 15 residues. In germline, CDR1 is MDHEN, CDR2 SYDVKM.

This chain uses TRBV11-2 with TRBJ2-5; D is possibly TRBD1 (5 bases). The CDR3 runs 14 residues. V lost 1 base and J lost 6, with 12 bases in between. Germline V gene data show CDR1 as SGHAT and CDR2 as FQNNGV. In DNA form, the CDR3 reads TGTGCCAGCAGCTTAGCGTTTGACAGCCAGACCCAGTACTTC. It codes for CASSLAFDSQTQYF. Full variable domain (outside the CDR3, taken from reference TRBV11-2 and TRBJ2-5): EAGVAQSPRYKIIEKRQSVAFWCNPISGHATLYWYQQILGQGPKLLIQFQNNGVVDDSQLPKDRFSAERLKGVDSTLKIQPAKLEDSAVYLCASSLAFDSQTQYFGPGTRLLVL.

The rearrangement joins TRBV27 to TRBJ2-7; 12 nucleotides agree with TRBD2. The germline V gene has CDR1 MNHEY and CDR2 SMNVEV (reference sequence). With V trimmed by 0 bases and J by 5 bases, 14 bases remained unmatched. The CDR3 consists of 19 residues. The CDR3 region has the DNA TGTGCCAGCAGTTTATCGGGCCTAGCGGGAGGGCCGGGGTGGCACGAGCAGTACTTC. Translation gives CASSLSGLAGGPGWHEQYF.

This clonotype was recorded many times. J is TRBJ2-1 and V is TRBV7-8; D not certain. The CDR3 consists of 13 residues. From germline, CDR1 is SGHVS and CDR2 FQNEAQ. V lost 2 bases and J lost 6, with 8 bases in between. CDR3 residues: CASSLLMGNEQFF. Written as DNA, the CDR3 is TGTGCCAGCAGCTTACTTATGGGCAATGAGCAGTTCTTC.

This chain links TRBV27 with TRBJ1-6, with D possibly being TRBD1 (5 bases). The CDR3 contains 16 residues. In germline, CDR1 is MNHEY, CDR2 SMNVEV (reference sequence). V was cut by 5 bases and J by 9 bases, with 20 bases left in between. The CDR3 sequence is CASSTLLGQRGSPLHF. DNA of the CDR3: TGTGCCAGCAGTACTCTTTTGGGGCAGCGGGGTTCACCCCTCCACTTT.

The chain joins TRBV7-2 to TRBJ2-2; D ambiguous. Germline V gene lookup returns CDR1 SGHTA and CDR2 FQGNSA. This CDR3 spans 13 amino acids. V was shortened by 5 bases and J by 6 bases, with 10 bases between the two germline ends. DNA for the CDR3: TGTGCCAGCAGCGGCCTTGGACCCGGGGAGCTGTTTTTT. It encodes CASSGLGPGELFF.

This clonotype has a handful of counts. The V call is TRBV15, the J call TRBJ2-1; TRBD2 agrees at 8 bases. J lost 10 bases, V lost 4 bases, and 12 bases had no gene match. CDR1 LNHNV and CDR2 YYDKDF come from the germline V gene (reference sequence). The CDR3 is 15 amino acids. CDR3 protein: CATSKGDISGDEQFF. The CDR3 DNA sequence: TGTGCCACCAGCAAGGGAGATATTAGCGGGGACGAGCAGTTCTTC.

The V gene is TRBV28, the J gene TRBJ2-7, with D perhaps matching TRBD1 or TRBD2 (6 bases each). The germline gives CDR1 MDHEN, CDR2 SYDVKM. V gave up 6 bases and J gave up 5 bases, with 26 bases separating them. This CDR3 has 17 residues. DNA for the CDR3: TGTGCCAGCAGCCCGGGGGCTGGGGGCGCGCTAATACACGAGCAGTACTTC. Its protein is CASSPGAGGALIHEQYF.

V is TRBV20-1 and J is TRBJ2-7; 10 bases agree with TRBD1. Germline CDR1 DFQATT, CDR2 SNEGSKA (reference sequence). This CDR3 comprises 14 residues. The V segment lost 6 bases and the J segment 0 bases; nucleotides outside the gene matches: 5. The CDR3 nucleotides are TGCAGTGCGGAAGGGACAGGGGCCTCCTACGAGCAGTACTTC. Protein product: CSAEGTGASYEQYF.